The 13 T cell receptor beta chains listed next were all sequenced from one sample in a study of blood T cell repertoires in COVID-19. Sequencing used immunoSEQ multiplex PCR; TCRdb keeps in-frame clones, though not all of them. The sample carries tens of thousands of clones, roughly three quarters recorded once. Sequenced material: peripheral blood. These receptors were collected from a man in his 70s with acute or convalescent COVID-19.

The chain employs TRBV18 and TRBJ2-5; TRBD1 matches 8 bases. With V trimmed by 1 base and J by 1 base, 2 bases remained unmatched. The CDR3 runs 15 residues. Germline values: CDR1 KGHSH, CDR2 LQKENI. CDR3 amino acids: CASSPRTGGQETQYF. The CDR3 DNA follows: TGTGCCAGCTCACCACGAACAGGGGGCCAAGAGACCCAGTACTTC.

The chain has TRBV28 and TRBJ2-1; D not resolved. Germline V gene sequence: CDR1 MDHEN, CDR2 SYDVKM. The CDR3 has 14 residues. Trimming removed 4 bases from V and 0 bases from J, with 7 bases in between. CDR3 loop: CASSSRSSYNEQFF. CDR3 sequence (DNA): TGTGCCAGCAGTTCGCGGAGCTCCTACAATGAGCAGTTCTTC.

V is TRBV10-2 and J is TRBJ2-2; TRBD1 matches at 8 bases. The germline V gene has CDR1 WSHSY and CDR2 SAAADI. V gave up 4 bases and J gave up 4 bases; unmatched junction bases: 5. This CDR3 is 15 amino acids long. CDR3 coding DNA: TGCGCCAGCAGTGTCGGACAGGGAGTCACCGGGGAGCTGTTTTTT. Its translation is CASSVGQGVTGELFF.

This clone appeared once. This chain connects TRBV4-2 to TRBJ1-1, with 12 bases aligning to TRBD1. Germline V gene lookup returns CDR1 LGHNA and CDR2 YNFKEQ. The CDR3 has 16 residues. The ends lost 3 bases at V and 3 bases at J; junction bases unmatched: 5. The CDR3 DNA is TGTGCCAGCAGCCACGGGACAGGGGGCGCGGACACTGAAGCTTTCTTT. Translated: CASSHGTGGADTEAFF.

The chain recombines TRBV30 with TRBJ2-1, with 8 bases identical to TRBD1. CDR1 and CDR2 from the germline V gene are GTSNPN and SVGIG (reference sequence). Trimming at V came to 2 bases and at J to 0 bases, leaving 3 bases not matched to a gene. The CDR3 contains 15 residues. For the CDR3, the DNA is TGTGCCTGGAGTTCAGGACAGGGCTCCTACAATGAGCAGTTCTTC. It codes for CAWSSGQGSYNEQFF.

V and J are TRBV5-1 and TRBJ1-1; possible D gene TRBD1, 5 bases. This CDR3 has 15 amino acids. Germline values: CDR1 SGHRS, CDR2 YFSETQ. The V and J ends lost 0 bases and 3 bases respectively, with 12 bases between them. The CDR3 protein is CASSLGGGADTEAFF. The DNA of the CDR3 is TGCGCCAGCAGCTTGGGAGGAGGGGCGGACACTGAAGCTTTCTTT.

The rearrangement joins TRBV6-2 or TRBV6-3 to TRBJ2-5; the match to TRBD2 covers 12 bases. CDR1 is MNHEY and CDR2 is SVGEGT in the germline V gene. J lost 13 bases, V lost 5 bases, and 11 bases had no gene match. The CDR3 sequence is 14 residues long. The CDR3 protein is CASSPSATSGGTYF. CDR3 DNA sequence: TGTGCCAGCAGTCCCTCAGCCACTAGCGGGGGGACGTACTTC.

The gene calls are TRBV4-1 and TRBJ1-1, with D unclear. Trimming left V 1 base short and J 4 bases short, with 10 bases between. This CDR3 has 14 amino acids. Germline V CDR1 and CDR2: MGHRA, YSYEKL. The CDR3 bases are TGCGCCAGCAGCCAAGGTTGGGGAGGCACTGAAGCTTTCTTT. It is translated as CASSQGWGGTEAFF.

V gene TRBV7-9 combines with J gene TRBJ1-6; D uncertain. Trimming removed 3 bases at V and 7 bases at J, with 10 bases between. CDR3 length: 14 residues. CDR1 SEHNR and CDR2 FQNEAQ come from the germline V gene (reference sequence). The CDR3 DNA reads as TGTGCCAGCAGCTTCACAATGTTGAATTCACCCCTCCACTTT. This sequence encodes CASSFTMLNSPLHF.

DNA for the CDR3: TGTGCCTGGAAGCTAGCGGGGGGGTACGAGCAGTACTTC. Translating gives CAWKLAGGYEQYF. The genes are TRBV30 and TRBJ2-7; 12 nucleotides align to TRBD2. The CDR3 runs to 13 residues. Trimming cost V 4 bases and J 4 bases; bases outside gene matches: 2. CDR1 GTSNPN and CDR2 SVGIG come from the germline V gene (reference sequence). The full variable domain, its missing parts supplied by reference TRBV30 and TRBJ2-7, is SQTIHQWPATLVQPVGSPLSLECTVEGTSNPNLYWYRQAAGRGLQLLFYSVGIGQISSEVPQNLSASRPQDRQFILSSKKLLLSDSGFYLCAWKLAGGYEQYFGPGTRLTVT.

The V and J genes are TRBV4-1 and TRBJ1-4; 9 nucleotides line up with TRBD1. The junction had 13 bases not matched to a gene; V was cut back by 2 bases and J by 3 bases. The CDR3 contains 19 residues. Germline assignment: CDR1 MGHRA and CDR2 YSYEKL. The CDR3 region is CASSQPPGQGGVPNEKLFF. DNA for the CDR3: TGCGCCAGCAGCCAACCCCCGGGACAGGGTGGGGTTCCTAATGAAAAACTGTTTTTT.

The rearrangement links TRBV7-9 to TRBJ1-3; D is unclear. V was cut by 3 bases and J by 1 base, with 13 bases left in between. The V gene's germline CDR1 is SEHNR and CDR2 FQNEAQ (reference sequence). The CDR3 is 16 amino acids. The CDR3 spells CASSFPGIRSGNTIYF. The CDR3 region has the DNA TGTGCCAGCAGCTTCCCCGGGATTAGATCTGGAAACACCATATATTTT. The full variable domain, with the rest looked up from reference TRBV7-9 and TRBJ1-3, is DTGVSQNPRHKITKRGQNVTFRCDPISEHNRLYWYRQTLGQGPEFLTYFQNEAQLEKSRLLSDRFSAERPKGSFSTLEIQRTEQGDSAMYLCASSFPGIRSGNTIYFGEGSWLTVV.

The chain uses TRBV6-2 or TRBV6-3 and TRBJ2-1, with D maybe TRBD1 (5 bases). V shed 2 bases and J shed 9 bases, with 11 bases lying between them. In germline, CDR1 is MNHEY, CDR2 SVGEGT. CDR3 length: 13 residues. CDR3 sequence (DNA): TGTGCCAGCAGTTACAGCAGGGAATTTGAGCAGTTCTTC. This codes for CASSYSREFEQFF.